This TCR beta chain was sequenced for a study of neoadjuvant anti-PD-1 for oral cavity cancer. Trimming stripped 3 bases from V and 0 bases from J, with 9 bases between. Germline V CDR1 and CDR2: SGHVS, FNYEAQ. The CDR3 has 15 amino acids. Time point denoted: after neoadjuvant nivolumab, at surgical resection. Method: immunoSEQ multiplex PCR; TCRdb's copy keeps in-frame clones and lacks some. The profile shows roughly 40,000 clones, around 79% of them singletons. The chain uses TRBV7-6 and TRBJ2-1; D remains unclear. The input for sequencing was PBMCs, taken after nivolumab (anti-PD-1) treatment. The sequence came from a person between 40 and 85 years old with oral cavity squamous cell carcinoma. The CDR3 DNA reads TGTGCCAGCAGCTTCTCGGCCCCCTCCTACAATGAGCAGTTCTTC. This codes for CASSFSAPSYNEQFF.